The T cell receptor (beta chain) under discussion was sequenced for a study of shared clonotypes between healthy human individuals (dated by TCRdb to about 2020). About the full investigation: The cohort comprised two women and three men aged 18 to 49 years. For each donor, three plates each were used for CD4 naive and CD4 memory, two plates were used for CD8 naive, and one plate was used for CD8 memory. The study deeply sequenced blood TCR repertoires of about 5 healthy adults to estimate repertoire size and the extent of clonotype sharing between individuals. Different laboratories and diverse techniques were used to prepare libraries and sequence TCR repertoires, to increase sequencing depth and limit assay-specific biases. Leukapheresis yielded between about 0.94 and 10 billion PBMCs per donor.

The donors were healthy, HIV-negative adults with no recently reported acute infections or vaccinations. All donors were Caucasian adults living in Nashville, Tennessee, USA. CD4+ T cells were enriched through magnetic negative selection, after which naive cells were positively selected on CD45RA and the remaining negative fraction served as the memory subset. Blood was obtained by leukapheresis, after which PBMCs were separated by Ficoll-Histopaque density gradient centrifugation and cryopreserved in liquid nitrogen vapor phase. Analytical flow cytometry was used to check the purity and quantity of each magnetically sorted T cell population. Genomic DNA was isolated from each sorted fraction and quantified by UV absorbance on a Nanodrop 2000c. What the study reported, not specific to this receptor: Compared with non-shared clonotypes, the clonotypes found in all four sorted-subset donors had higher generation probabilities. Incomplete sequencing was indicated by rarefaction of sorted-subset datasets, despite the large sequencing depth. Because the study included only a small number of donors, the genetic and exposure-history diversity represented was limited. Naive subsets generally had larger estimated clonotype richness than memory subsets. Sampling was limited to blood, and TCR repertoires in tissue likely differ from TCR repertoires in blood. Across four donors, roughly 5% of naive CD4, around 3.3% of naive CD8, under 2.5% of memory CD4, and 0.4% to 0.45% of memory CD8 clonotypes were shared. Pairwise subsampling led to the expectation that sequencing depth would affect the degree of clonotype sharing among donors.

Using the deep immunoSEQ assay, multiplex PCR amplified TCR CDR3 regions from genomic DNA. Extracted genomic DNA from each cell subset was spread evenly across all wells of several immunoSEQ 96-well plates, with each plate serving as a replicate. For sorted subsets, each replicate PCR was loaded with roughly 200 ng genomic DNA, equivalent to about 33,000 T cell genomes. Purified libraries were quantified with a Qubit 3.0 fluorometer, sized on a Bioanalyzer 2100, and re-quantified with the KAPA Library Quantification kit. A separate single-read 150-cycle Illumina NextSeq 550 flow cell was used to sequence each immunoSEQ 96-well plate. The published analysis was carried out like this. The immunoSEQ output contained only junctional sequences without quality scores, so filtering could not match that applied to full-length reads. To assign V/J genes and CDR3, sequences were annotated against IMGT germline references using PyIR, a Python wrapper for IgBLAST v1.9. Reads were filtered out if the reads had weak V/J assignments (E-value above 1e-6), no CDR3, stop codons, out-of-frame junctions, or ambiguous translated residues. V3J clonotypes were defined as sequences sharing an identical inferred V gene, J gene, and CDR3 amino acid sequence. Percentage overlap between repertoires was calculated by dividing the number of shared unique clonotypes by the size of the smaller repertoire. RTK rarefaction, the Chao1 estimator, and Recon v2.1 estimates of unobserved clonotypes were used to assess repertoire richness. Generation probabilities were computed with OLGA for all TCRbeta clonotypes obtained by the gDNA method from several donors. Sourced from immuneACCESS, this table was stored by TCRdb with only in-frame sequences that have V and J called. A share of the clones is absent; for the studies checked, an unresolved V gene accounts for under half, and the remainder has no known explanation. V, J and clone size derive from that table, while D and trimming were established from the DNA sequence. This sample is represented by 1,400,000 or so clones; just under 99% of them were singletons. Approximately 0.4% of the sample rests with the top ten.

Note on this clone: The antigen this receptor binds is unknown. No base quality values were provided; no much bigger clone lies one nucleotide off.

V was cut back by 1 base and J by 3 bases, leaving a gap of 16 bases between them. The CDR1 and CDR2 encoded by the germline V gene are MGHRA and YSYEKL. The CDR3 contains 17 residues, cysteine and phenylalanine counted. Left in the record is the CDR3 DNA by itself, 51 bases read in frame from the first base. The chain employs TRBV4-1 and TRBJ1-3, with TRBD1 tentatively as D gene (5 bases match). The sequencing sample was made of naive CD4+ T cells sorted from blood. The cell subset or site tag for this specimen amounts to: CD45RA+ positively selected. The receptor was derived from a man aged 30 to 39 in good health. The base sequence is TGCGCCAGCAGCCAAGTGGTGACAGCCTCAGGTGGAAACACCATATATTTT. It translates to CASSQVVTASGGNTIYF.